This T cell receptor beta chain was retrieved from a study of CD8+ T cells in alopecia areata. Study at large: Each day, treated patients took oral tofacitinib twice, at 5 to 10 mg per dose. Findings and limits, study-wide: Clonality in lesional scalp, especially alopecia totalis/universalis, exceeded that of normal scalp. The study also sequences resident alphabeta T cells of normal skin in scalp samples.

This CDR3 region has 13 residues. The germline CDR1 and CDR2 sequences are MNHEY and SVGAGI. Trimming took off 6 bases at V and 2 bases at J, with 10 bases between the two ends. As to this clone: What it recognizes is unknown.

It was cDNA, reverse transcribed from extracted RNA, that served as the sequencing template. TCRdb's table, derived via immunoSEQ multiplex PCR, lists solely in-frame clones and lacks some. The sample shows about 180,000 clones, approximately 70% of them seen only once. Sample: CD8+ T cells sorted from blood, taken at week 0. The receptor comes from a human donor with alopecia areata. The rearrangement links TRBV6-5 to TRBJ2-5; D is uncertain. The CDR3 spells CASSSTVQETQYF. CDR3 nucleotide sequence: TGTGCCAGCAGCAGTACAGTACAAGAGACCCAGTACTTC.